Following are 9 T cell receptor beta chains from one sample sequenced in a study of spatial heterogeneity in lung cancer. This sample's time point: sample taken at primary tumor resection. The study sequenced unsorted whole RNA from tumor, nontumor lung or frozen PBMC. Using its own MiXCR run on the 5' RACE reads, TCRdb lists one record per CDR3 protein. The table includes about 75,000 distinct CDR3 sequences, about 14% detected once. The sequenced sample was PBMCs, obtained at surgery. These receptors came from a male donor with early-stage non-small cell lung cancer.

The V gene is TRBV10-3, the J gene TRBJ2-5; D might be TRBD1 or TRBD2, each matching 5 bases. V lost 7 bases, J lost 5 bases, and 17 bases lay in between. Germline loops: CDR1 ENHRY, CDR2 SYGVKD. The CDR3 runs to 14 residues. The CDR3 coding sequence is TGTGCCATCAAGGCGGGCACAGGCCCCGAGACCCAGTACTTC. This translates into CAIKAGTGPETQYF.

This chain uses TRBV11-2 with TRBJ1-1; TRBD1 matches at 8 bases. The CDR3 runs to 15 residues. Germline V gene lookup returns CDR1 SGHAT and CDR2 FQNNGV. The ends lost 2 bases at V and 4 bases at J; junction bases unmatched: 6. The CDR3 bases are TGTGCCAGCAGCTTACAGGGGGCGTTTAGCACTGAAGCTTTCTTT. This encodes CASSLQGAFSTEAFF.

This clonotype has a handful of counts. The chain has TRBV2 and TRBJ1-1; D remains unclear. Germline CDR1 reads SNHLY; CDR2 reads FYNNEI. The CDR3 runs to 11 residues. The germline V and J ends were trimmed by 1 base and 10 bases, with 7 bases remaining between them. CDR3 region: CASSEGYSAFF. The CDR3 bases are TGTGCCAGCAGTGAAGGATACTCAGCTTTCTTT.

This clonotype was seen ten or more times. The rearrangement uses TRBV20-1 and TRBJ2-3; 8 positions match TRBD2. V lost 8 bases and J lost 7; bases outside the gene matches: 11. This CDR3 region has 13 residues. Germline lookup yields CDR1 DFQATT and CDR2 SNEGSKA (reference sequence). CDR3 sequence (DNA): TGCAGTTGGACTAGCCCGAGCGGCTATACGCAGTATTTT. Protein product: CSWTSPSGYTQYF.

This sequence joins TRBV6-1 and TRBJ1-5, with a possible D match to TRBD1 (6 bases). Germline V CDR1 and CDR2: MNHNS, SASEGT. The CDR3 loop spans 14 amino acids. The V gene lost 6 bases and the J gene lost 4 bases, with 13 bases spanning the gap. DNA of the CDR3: TGTGCCAGCAGCCCCACAGGGTGGAATCAGCCCCAGCATTTT. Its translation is CASSPTGWNQPQHF.

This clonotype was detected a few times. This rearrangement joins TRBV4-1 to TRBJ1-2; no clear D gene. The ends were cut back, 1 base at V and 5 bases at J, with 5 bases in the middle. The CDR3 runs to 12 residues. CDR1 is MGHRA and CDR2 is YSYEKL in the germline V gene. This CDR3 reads CASSQAEYGYTF. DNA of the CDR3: TGCGCCAGCAGCCAAGCCGAATATGGCTACACCTTC.

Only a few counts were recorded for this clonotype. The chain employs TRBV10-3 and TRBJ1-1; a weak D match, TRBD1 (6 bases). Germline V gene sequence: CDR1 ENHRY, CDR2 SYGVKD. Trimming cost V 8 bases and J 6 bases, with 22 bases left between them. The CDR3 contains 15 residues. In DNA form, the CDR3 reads TGTGCCATCCTTGATGGAACAGGGAGGGAAGCTGAAGCTTTCTTT. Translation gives CAILDGTGREAEAFF.

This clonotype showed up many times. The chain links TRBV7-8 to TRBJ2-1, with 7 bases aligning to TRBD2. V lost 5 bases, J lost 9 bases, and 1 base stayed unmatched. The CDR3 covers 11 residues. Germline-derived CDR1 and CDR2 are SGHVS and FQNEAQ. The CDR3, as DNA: TGTGCCAGCAGCGGGAGGGGTGAGCAGTTCTTC. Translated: CASSGRGEQFF.

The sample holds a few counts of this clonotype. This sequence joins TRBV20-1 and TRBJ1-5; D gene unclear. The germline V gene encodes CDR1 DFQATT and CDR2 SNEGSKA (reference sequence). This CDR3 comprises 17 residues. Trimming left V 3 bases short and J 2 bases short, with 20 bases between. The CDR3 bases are TGCAGTGCTAGGAGAGGTAGTGTTGCCCAGGGCAATCAGCCCCAGCATTTT. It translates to CSARRGSVAQGNQPQHF.